The clone carrying this T cell receptor beta chain appeared a few times. Its antigen is as yet unknown. Other DNA sequences in the same sample also yield this CDR3. This record belongs to a study of shared clonotypes between healthy human individuals. Study context: CD4 naive cells filled three plates per donor, CD4 memory three, CD8 naive two and CD8 memory one.

Per the germline V gene, CDR1 is SQVTM and CDR2 is ANQGSEA. This CDR3 contains 10 residues. V lost 6 bases, J lost 4 bases, and 4 bases lay in between. Findings of the study overall: Naive CD4 clonotype sharing across several donors was about 5%.

The DNA input per sorted-subset replicate PCR was 150 to 200 ng, corresponding to tens of thousands of T cell genomes. Original methodology: Filtering of immunoSEQ junctional sequences could not match full-length read filtering. Produced via immunoSEQ multiplex PCR; TCRdb's table is partial and in-frame only. The V and J calls and the clone size are those of that table, but D and trimming were determined from the DNA. The sample includes about 2.3 million clones, around 90% of them seen just once. The clonotype originates from a man aged 18 to 30 in good health. Some clones in this sample may be carry-over from other donors' samples. The V and J genes are TRBV29-1 and TRBJ2-1; D gene uncertain. The source material was naive CD4+ T cells from PBMCs. As to subset: CD45RA+ positively selected. The CDR3 DNA sequence: TGCAGCGTAGATTACAATGAGCAGTTCTTC. It translates to CSVDYNEQFF.